This T cell receptor beta chain was documented in a study of blood T cells in healthy people across ages (dated by TCRdb to between 2014 and 2017). With respect to the entire study: In model experiments, roughly one uniquely barcoded TCR beta cDNA molecule per two T cells was captured by template switching. Age-related changes in TCR beta repertoire diversity were measured in the study by deep sequencing normalized with unique cDNA molecular identifiers. The donors were split into four age groups: young (average around 17 years), middle-aged (about 40), aged (approximately 60) and long-lived (approximately 80). To avoid experimental bias, donors of different ages were spread randomly across the sequencing lanes. The study analyzed two additional independent replicas of 1 million unique cDNA reads from the same blood draw for two donors, one aged 18 to 30 and one aged 80 or older. Broader findings and caveats from the paper: Estimates of total diversity from one million sequenced T cells were regarded as lower bounds and underestimates. Donor CMV infection status was unknown, potentially confounding age-related changes in expanded clonotypes. The percentage of naive T cells measured by flow cytometry correlated strongly with observed TCR beta diversity. The long-lived group showed more naive CD4+ T cells, fewer expanded clones and increased TCR diversity than the aged group, suggesting age selection. Observed TCR beta diversity per million T cells fell roughly linearly with age, and a significant reduction was already apparent by age roughly 40. Conclusive comparison of naive and antigen-experienced compartments was prevented by the profiling of bulk unsorted PBMCs.

The approximately 40 donors, aged about 6 to 95 years, were systemically healthy Caucasian individuals from Russia. Each donor gave 8 to 10 milliliters of peripheral blood, collected into EDTA-treated Vacutainer tubes. Ficoll-Paque density-gradient centrifugation was used to isolate PBMCs, with at least 6.5 million per sample. Trizol reagent was used to extract total RNA from PBMCs, with at least 5 micrograms per sample. The percentages of naive CD45RAhigh/CD27high T cells were determined by flow cytometry on a PBMC aliquot from every donor. Library prep was done by 5' RACE. The run used an Illumina HiSeq 2500. A second PCR of about 7 to 12 cycles was run with a J-beta primer mix and a sample-barcoded 5' primer. Each TCR beta cDNA molecule received a unique molecular identifier from a template-switch 5' adaptor carrying 12 random nucleotides. Each sample yielded at least 2.5 million CDR3-containing paired-end reads. First-strand cDNA synthesis was performed from all RNA using the Mint cDNA synthesis kit, with priming by a TRBC-specific oligonucleotide. After uracil-DNA glycosylase treatment, a first 18-cycle PCR used universal primers M1SS and BC2_uni_R on all cDNA. In the source study's methods: Each sample was normalized by randomly selecting 1 million high-quality reads, each carrying a distinct molecular identifier. Instead of being binned into consensus sequences, reads with shared molecular identifiers were discarded. MiTCR, set to a Q25 quality threshold and the strictest error-elimination algorithm, was used for CDR3 identification, clonotype clustering and error correction. Lower-bound total TCR beta diversity was estimated with a nonparametric unseen species model using Euler transformation. TCRdb applied fastp at Q25 and MiXCR to the public reads, then kept only in-frame beta chains. Rows with a matching CDR3 protein are joined into one entry that keeps the most common DNA and genes. TCRdb assigned the V and J calls; the authors' analysis was not used. This sample has hundreds of thousands of distinct CDR3 sequences in its table, and roughly 50% of those were observed once. The ten largest clones add up to around a quarter of the sample.

This clonotype showed up just a few times. No cognate antigen has been identified for it. Qualities for individual bases were not recorded, and no much larger clone is one base off. Taken from the germline V gene (reference sequence), the CDR1 and CDR2 loops are DFQATT and SNEGSKA. The CDR3 measures 12 amino acids from cysteine to phenylalanine. Only the CDR3 region is kept as DNA, spanning 36 bases read in frame from base 1. The trim is 4 bases for V and 8 bases for J, with a gap of 11 bases between the germline ends. The origin of this receptor is a man aged 35 to 55 in good health. The chain couples TRBV20-1 to TRBJ1-4, with no confidently assigned D gene. The sequenced sample was blood. The CDR3 in this case is CSAKNVREKLFF. The DNA sequence is TGCAGTGCTAAGAACGTCAGAGAAAAACTGTTTTTT.